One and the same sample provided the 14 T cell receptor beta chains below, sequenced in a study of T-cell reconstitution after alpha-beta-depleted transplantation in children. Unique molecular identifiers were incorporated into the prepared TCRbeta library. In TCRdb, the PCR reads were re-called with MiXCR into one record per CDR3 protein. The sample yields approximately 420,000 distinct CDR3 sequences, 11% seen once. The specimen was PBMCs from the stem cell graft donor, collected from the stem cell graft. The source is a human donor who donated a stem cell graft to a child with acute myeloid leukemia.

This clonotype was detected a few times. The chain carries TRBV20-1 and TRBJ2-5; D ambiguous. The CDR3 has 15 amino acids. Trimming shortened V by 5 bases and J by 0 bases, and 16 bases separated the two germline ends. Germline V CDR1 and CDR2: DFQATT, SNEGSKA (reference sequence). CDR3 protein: CSAGREIPYQETQYF. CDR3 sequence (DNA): TGCAGTGCTGGGCGAGAAATCCCGTACCAAGAGACCCAGTACTTC.

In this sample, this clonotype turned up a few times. CDR3: CASSPLRAGEGGNQPQHF. The CDR3 nucleotides read TGTGCCAGCTCACCACTTCGGGCAGGGGAAGGTGGCAATCAGCCCCAGCATTTT. This rearrangement joins TRBV18 to TRBJ1-5; a weak D match, TRBD1 (6 bases). V lost 1 base to trimming and J lost 2 bases, with 18 bases between them. The CDR3 spans 18 residues. Germline-derived CDR1 and CDR2 are KGHSH and LQKENI.

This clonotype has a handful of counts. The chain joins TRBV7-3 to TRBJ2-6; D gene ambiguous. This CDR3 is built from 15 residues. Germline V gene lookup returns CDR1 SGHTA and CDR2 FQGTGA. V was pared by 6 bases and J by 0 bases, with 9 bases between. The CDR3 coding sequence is TGTGCCAGCAGACTTAGCAACTCTGGGGCCAACGTCCTGACTTTC. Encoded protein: CASRLSNSGANVLTF.

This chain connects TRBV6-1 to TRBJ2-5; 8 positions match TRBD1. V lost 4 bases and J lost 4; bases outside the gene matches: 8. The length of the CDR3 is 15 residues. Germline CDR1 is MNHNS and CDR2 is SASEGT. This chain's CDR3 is CASSVSGGAGETQYF. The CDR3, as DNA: TGTGCCAGCAGTGTCTCAGGGGGCGCGGGAGAGACCCAGTACTTC.

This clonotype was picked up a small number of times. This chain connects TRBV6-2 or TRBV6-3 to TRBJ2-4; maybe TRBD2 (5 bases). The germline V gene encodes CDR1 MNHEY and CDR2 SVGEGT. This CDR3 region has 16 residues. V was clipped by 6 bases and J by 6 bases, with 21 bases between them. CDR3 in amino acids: CASSPDHRAEGNIQYF. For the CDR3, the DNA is TGTGCCAGCAGCCCAGATCACCGGGCCGAGGGAAACATTCAGTACTTC.

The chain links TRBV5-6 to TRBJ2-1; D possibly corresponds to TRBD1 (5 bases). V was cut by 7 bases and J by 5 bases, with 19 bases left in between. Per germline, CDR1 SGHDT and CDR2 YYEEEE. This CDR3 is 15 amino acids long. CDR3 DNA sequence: TGTGCCAGCGGCTCACTCGACAGAGACGACAATGAGCAGTTCTTC. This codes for CASGSLDRDDNEQFF.

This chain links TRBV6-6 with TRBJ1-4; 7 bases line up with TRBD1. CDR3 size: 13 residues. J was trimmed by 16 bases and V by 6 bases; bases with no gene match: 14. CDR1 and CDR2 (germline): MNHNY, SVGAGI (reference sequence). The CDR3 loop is CASSASRDSSQFF. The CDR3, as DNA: TGTGCCAGCAGCGCCTCCCGGGACAGCAGTCAGTTTTTT.

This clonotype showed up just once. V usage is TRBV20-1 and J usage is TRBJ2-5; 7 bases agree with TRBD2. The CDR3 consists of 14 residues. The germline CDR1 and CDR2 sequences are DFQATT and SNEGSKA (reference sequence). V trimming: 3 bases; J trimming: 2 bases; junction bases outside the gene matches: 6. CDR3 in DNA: TGCAGTGCTAGCAAGCGGGGAAAACAAGAGACCCAGTACTTC. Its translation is CSASKRGKQETQYF.

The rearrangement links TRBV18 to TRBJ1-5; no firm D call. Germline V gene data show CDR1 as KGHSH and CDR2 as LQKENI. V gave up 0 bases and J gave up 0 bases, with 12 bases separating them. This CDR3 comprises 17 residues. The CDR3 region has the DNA TGTGCCAGCTCACCACCTCCGGGAAGGGCTAGCAATCAGCCCCAGCATTTT. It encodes CASSPPPGRASNQPQHF.

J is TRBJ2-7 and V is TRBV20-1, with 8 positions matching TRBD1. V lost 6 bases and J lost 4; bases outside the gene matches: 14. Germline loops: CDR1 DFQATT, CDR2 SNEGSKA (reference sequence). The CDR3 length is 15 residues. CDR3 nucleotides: TGCAGTGCCAGATCCGGGGCAGGGGGCGGTTACGAGCAGTACTTC. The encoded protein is CSARSGAGGGYEQYF.

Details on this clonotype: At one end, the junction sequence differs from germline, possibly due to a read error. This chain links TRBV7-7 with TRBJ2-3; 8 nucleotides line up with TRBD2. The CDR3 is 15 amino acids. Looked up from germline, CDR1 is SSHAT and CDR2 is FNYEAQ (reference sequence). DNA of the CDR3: TGTGCTAGCAGCCTCCGGGAGGGCCCCACAGATACGCAGTATTTT. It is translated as CASSLREGPTDTQYF. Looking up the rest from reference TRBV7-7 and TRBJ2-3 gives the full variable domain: GAGVSQSPRYKVTKRGQDVTLRCDPISSHATLYWYQQALGQGPEFLTYFNYEAQPDKSGLPSDRFSAERPEGSISTLTIQRTEQRDSAMYRCASSLREGPTDTQYFGPGTRLTVL.

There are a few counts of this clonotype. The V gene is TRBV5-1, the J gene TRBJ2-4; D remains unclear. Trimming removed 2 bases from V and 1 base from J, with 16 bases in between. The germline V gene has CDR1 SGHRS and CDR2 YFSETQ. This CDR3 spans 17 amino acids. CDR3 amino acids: CASSFGVGELAKNIQYF. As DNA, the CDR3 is TGCGCCAGCAGCTTTGGAGTCGGAGAGTTGGCCAAAAACATTCAGTACTTC.

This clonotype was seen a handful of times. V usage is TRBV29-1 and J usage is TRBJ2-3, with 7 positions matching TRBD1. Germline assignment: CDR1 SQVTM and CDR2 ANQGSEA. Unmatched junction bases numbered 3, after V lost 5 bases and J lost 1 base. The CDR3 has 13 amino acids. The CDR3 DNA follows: TGCAGCGTTCGACAGGGTGGCACAGATACGCAGTATTTT. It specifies CSVRQGGTDTQYF.

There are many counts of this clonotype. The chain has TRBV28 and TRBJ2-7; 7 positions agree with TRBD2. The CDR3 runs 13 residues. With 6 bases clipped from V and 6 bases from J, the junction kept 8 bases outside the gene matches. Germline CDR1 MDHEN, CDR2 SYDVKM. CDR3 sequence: CASRRTSSTEQYF. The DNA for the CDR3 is TGTGCCAGCAGGCGGACTAGTTCTACCGAGCAGTACTTC.